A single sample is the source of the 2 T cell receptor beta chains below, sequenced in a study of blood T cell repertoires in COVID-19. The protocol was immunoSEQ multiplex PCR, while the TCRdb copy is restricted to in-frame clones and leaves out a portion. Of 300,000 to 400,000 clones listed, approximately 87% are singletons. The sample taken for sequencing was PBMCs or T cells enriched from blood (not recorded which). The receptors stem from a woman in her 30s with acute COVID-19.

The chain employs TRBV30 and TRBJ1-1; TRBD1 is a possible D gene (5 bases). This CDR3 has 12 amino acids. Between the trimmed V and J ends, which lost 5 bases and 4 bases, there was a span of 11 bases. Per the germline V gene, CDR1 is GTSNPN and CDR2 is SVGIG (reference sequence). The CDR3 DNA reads TGTGCCTGGGGTCCGGGGGGCACTGAAGCTTTCTTT. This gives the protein CAWGPGGTEAFF. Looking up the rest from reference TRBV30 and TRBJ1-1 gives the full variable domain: SQTIHQWPATLVQPVGSPLSLECTVEGTSNPNLYWYRQAAGRGLQLLFYSVGIGQISSEVPQNLSASRPQDRQFILSSKKLLLSDSGFYLCAWGPGGTEAFFGQGTRLTVV.

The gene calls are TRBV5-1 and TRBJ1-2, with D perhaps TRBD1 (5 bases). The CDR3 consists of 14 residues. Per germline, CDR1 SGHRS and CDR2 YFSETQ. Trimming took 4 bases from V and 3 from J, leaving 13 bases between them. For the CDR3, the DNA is TGCGCCAGCAGCCCTTTTAGGGGTCACTATGGCTACACCTTC. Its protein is CASSPFRGHYGYTF.